This entry describes one T cell receptor (beta chain). CDR1 and CDR2 (germline): SGHVS, FNYEAQ. J was trimmed by 3 bases and V by 5 bases; bases with no gene match: 2. This CDR3 is built from 15 residues. The sample originates from a study of cytomegalovirus exposure and HLA in healthy donors. The PCR ran on 60 Vbeta and 13 Jbeta primers. Method: immunoSEQ multiplex PCR; TCRdb's copy keeps in-frame clones and lacks some. The table has roughly 150,000 clones, over 60% seen once; the top ten hold approximately 1.6%. The rearrangement links TRBV7-6 to TRBJ2-1, with 12 bases fitting TRBD2. The receptor was isolated from a woman younger than 30 in good health and CMV-seronegative. Material for sequencing was PBMCs. The CDR3 sequence is CASSQTSGGYNEQFF. The DNA of the CDR3 is TGTGCCAGCAGCCAGACTAGCGGGGGCTACAATGAGCAGTTCTTC.